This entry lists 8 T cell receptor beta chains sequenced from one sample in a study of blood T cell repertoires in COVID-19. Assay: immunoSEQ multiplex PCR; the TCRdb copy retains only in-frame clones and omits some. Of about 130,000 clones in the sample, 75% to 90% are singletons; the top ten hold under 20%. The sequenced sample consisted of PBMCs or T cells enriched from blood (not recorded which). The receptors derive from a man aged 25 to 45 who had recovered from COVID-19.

As DNA, the CDR3 is TGTGCCAGCAGGGGAGCGGGAGCGGCAGATACGCAGTATTTT. Protein sequence: CASRGAGAADTQYF. The J gene is TRBJ2-3, the V gene TRBV2; TRBD2 aligns across 8 bases. V was pared by 6 bases and J by 4 bases, with 6 bases of the junction left unmatched. Looked up from germline, CDR1 is SNHLY and CDR2 is FYNNEI. This CDR3 comprises 14 residues.

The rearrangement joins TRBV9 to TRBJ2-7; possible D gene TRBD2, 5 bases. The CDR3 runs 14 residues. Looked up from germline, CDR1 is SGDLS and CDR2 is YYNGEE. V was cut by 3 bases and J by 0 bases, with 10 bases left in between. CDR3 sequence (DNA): TGTGCCAGCAGCGCGGACTTAAGCTCCTACGAGCAGTACTTC. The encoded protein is CASSADLSSYEQYF.

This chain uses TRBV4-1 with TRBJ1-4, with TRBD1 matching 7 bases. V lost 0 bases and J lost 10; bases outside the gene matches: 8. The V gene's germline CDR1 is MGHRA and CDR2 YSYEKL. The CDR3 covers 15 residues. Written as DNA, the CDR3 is TGCGCCAGCAGCCAAGAATGGGGGCAGGGGGGAAAACTGTTTTTT. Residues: CASSQEWGQGGKLFF.

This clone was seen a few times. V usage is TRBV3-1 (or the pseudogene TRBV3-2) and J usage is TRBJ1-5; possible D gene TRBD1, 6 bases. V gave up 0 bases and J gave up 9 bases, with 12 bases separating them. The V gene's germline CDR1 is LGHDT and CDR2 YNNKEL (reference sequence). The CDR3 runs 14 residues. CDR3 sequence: CASSQDRGRGPQHF. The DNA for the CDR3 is TGTGCCAGCAGCCAAGACAGGGGCCGAGGGCCCCAGCATTTT.

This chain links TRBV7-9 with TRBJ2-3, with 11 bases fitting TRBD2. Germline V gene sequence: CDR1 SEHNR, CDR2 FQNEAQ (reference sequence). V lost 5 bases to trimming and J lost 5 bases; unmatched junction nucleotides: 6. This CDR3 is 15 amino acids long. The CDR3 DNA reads TGTGCCAGCAGCGCCGGGACTAGCGGTGGAGATACGCAGTATTTT. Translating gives CASSAGTSGGDTQYF.

The CDR3, as DNA: TGTGCCAGTAGTTTAATGACTAGCGGGAGAGGGTACAATGAGCAGTTCTTC. Translation: CASSLMTSGRGYNEQFF. The chain recombines TRBV19 with TRBJ2-1, with 12 bases matching TRBD2. Germline V gene sequence: CDR1 LNHDA, CDR2 SQIVND (reference sequence). This CDR3 comprises 17 residues. The V gene end was trimmed by 5 bases and the J gene end by 4 bases; junction bases not matched to a gene: 9.

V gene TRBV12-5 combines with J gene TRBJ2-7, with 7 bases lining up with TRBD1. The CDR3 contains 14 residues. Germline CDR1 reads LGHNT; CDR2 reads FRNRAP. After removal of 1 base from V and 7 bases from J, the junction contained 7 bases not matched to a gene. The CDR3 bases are TGTGCTAGTGGTTTGGGGTCAGGGGGTTTTGAGCAGTACTTC. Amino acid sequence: CASGLGSGGFEQYF.

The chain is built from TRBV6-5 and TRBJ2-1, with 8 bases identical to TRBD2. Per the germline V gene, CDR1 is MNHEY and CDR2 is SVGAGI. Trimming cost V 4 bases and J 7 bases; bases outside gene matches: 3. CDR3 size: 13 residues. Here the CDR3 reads CASSSGGGNEQFF. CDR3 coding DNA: TGTGCCAGCAGTTCGGGCGGGGGGAATGAGCAGTTCTTC.